The 5 T cell receptor beta chains reported below all come from one sample, sequenced in a study of OX40 agonist ivuxolimab in advanced cancers. Sequencing used immunoSEQ multiplex PCR; TCRdb keeps in-frame clones, though not all of them. The sample has 81,000 or so clones; approximately 90% are singletons. The sample was CD4+ or CD8+ T cells sorted from blood, taken in a trial of the OX40 agonist ivuxolimab. The origin of the receptors is an adult with an advanced solid tumor such as melanoma, head and neck, liver or kidney cancer.

On this clone: An end of the junction differs from the germline gene, which may be a read error. V usage is TRBV7-2 and J usage is TRBJ1-1; no reliable D call. This CDR3 contains 14 residues. Germline assignment: CDR1 SGHTA and CDR2 FQGNSA. Here the CDR3 DNA reads TGTGCCACCAGCTTAGTGACGGCGAACACTGAAGCTTTCTTT. Encoded protein: CATSLVTANTEAFF.

V gene TRBV7-9 combines with J gene TRBJ2-3, with D perhaps matching TRBD2 (6 bases). CDR1 SEHNR and CDR2 FQNEAQ come from the germline V gene (reference sequence). Trimming shortened V by 2 bases and J by 0 bases, and 9 bases separated the two germline ends. The CDR3 covers 15 residues. Here the CDR3 reads CASSLRDSSTDTQYF. The CDR3 DNA sequence: TGTGCCAGCAGCTTAAGGGACTCTAGCACAGATACGCAGTATTTT.

V and J are TRBV7-8 and TRBJ2-3, with 7 nucleotides matching TRBD2. V shed 7 bases, J shed 3 bases, and the junction held 13 bases outside the gene matches. The CDR3 sequence is 16 residues long. Germline V gene sequence: CDR1 SGHVS, CDR2 FQNEAQ. The CDR3 protein is CASTRAGNLVTDTQYF. The CDR3 DNA reads TGTGCCAGCACCCGAGCGGGGAACTTGGTAACAGATACGCAGTATTTT.

This chain links TRBV11-1 with TRBJ2-2; D ambiguous. The germline V gene has CDR1 SGHAT and CDR2 FQDESV (reference sequence). This CDR3 is built from 18 residues. The V end lost 3 bases, the J end lost 0 bases, and 17 bases lay between the germline ends. This CDR3 is CASSFPPAHPANTGELFF. DNA for the CDR3: TGTGCCAGCAGCTTTCCGCCAGCCCACCCCGCGAACACCGGGGAGCTGTTTTTT.

This chain uses TRBV6-5 with TRBJ2-3, with D tentatively TRBD1 (5 bases). The length of the CDR3 is 12 residues. Germline-derived CDR1 and CDR2 are MNHEY and SVGAGI. Trimming removed 8 bases at V and 6 bases at J, with 12 bases between. The DNA of the CDR3 is TGTGCCAGCGGGGCAAGTACTGATACGCAGTATTTT. Protein: CASGASTDTQYF.